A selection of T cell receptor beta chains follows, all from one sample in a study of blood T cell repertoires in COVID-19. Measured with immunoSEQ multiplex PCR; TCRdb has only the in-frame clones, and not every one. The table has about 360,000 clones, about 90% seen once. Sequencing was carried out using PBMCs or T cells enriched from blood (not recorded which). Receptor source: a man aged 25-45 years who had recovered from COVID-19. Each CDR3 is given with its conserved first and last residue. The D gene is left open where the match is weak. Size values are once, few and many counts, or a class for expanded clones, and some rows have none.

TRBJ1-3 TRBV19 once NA CASGRQGADGNTIYF TGTGCCAGTGGCAGACAAGGGGCGGATGGAAACACCATATATTTT
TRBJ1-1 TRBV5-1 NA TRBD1 CASSLDRANTEAFF TGCGCCAGCAGCCTAGACAGGGCGAACACTGAAGCTTTCTTT
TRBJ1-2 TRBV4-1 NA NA CASSQEIGVGGYTF TGCGCCAGCAGCCAAGAAATAGGGGTTGGTGGCTACACCTTC
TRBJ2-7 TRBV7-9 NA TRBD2 CASSVIAGGSSYEQYF TGTGCCAGCAGCGTCATAGCGGGGGGTTCATCCTACGAGCAGTACTTC
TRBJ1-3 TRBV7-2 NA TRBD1 CASSPRQGPGNTIYF TGTGCCAGCAGCCCCCGACAGGGGCCAGGAAACACCATATATTTT
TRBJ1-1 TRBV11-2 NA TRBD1 CASSSRQGGTEAFF TGTGCCAGCAGCTCCCGACAGGGTGGGACTGAAGCTTTCTTT
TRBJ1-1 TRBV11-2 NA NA CASSFLRGEGISPEAFF TGTGCCAGCAGCTTCCTCAGGGGCGAAGGGATCAGTCCTGAAGCTTTCTTT
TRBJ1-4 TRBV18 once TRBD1 CASSPNSLTGNNEKLFF TGTGCCAGCTCACCAAACAGCCTGACAGGGAATAATGAAAAACTGTTTTTT
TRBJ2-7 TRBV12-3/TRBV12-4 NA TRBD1 CASSLAGQAKQYF TGTGCCAGCAGTTTAGCGGGACAGGCAAAGCAGTACTTC
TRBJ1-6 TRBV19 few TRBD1 CASSKGQGATPLHF TGTGCCAGTAGTAAGGGACAGGGGGCGACACCCCTCCACTTT
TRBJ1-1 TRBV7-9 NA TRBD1 CASSLAVGGPEAFF TGTGCCAGCAGCTTAGCGGTAGGGGGCCCTGAAGCTTTCTTT
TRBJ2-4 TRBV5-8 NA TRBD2 CASSLGIGRGDIQYF TGTGCCAGCAGCTTGGGGATAGGGAGGGGAGACATTCAGTACTTC
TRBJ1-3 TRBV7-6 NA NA CASSPLSNSGNTIYF TGTGCCAGCAGCCCTCTATCCAACTCTGGAAACACCATATATTTT
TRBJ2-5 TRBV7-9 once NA CASSFPPVDQETQYF TGTGCCAGCAGCTTCCCTCCCGTAGACCAAGAGACCCAGTACTTC
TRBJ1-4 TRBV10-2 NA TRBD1 CASSESGQGNEKLFF TGCGCCAGCAGTGAGTCGGGACAGGGAAATGAAAAACTGTTTTTT
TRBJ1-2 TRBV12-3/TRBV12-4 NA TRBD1 CASSLGQVYGYTF TGTGCCAGCAGCCTGGGACAGGTCTATGGCTACACCTTC
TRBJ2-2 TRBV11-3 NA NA CASSRTQDTGELFF TGTGCCAGCAGCCGGACACAAGACACCGGGGAGCTGTTTTTT
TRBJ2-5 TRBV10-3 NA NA CAITSGAQETQYF TGTGCCATCACTTCAGGGGCCCAAGAGACCCAGTACTTC
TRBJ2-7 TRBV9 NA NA CASSPNGEDDEQYF TGTGCCAGCAGCCCAAATGGGGAGGACGACGAGCAGTACTTC
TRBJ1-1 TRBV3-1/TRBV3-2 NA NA CASSQDSPRAFF TGTGCCAGCAGCCAAGATAGCCCGAGAGCTTTCTTT
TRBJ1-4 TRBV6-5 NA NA CASRDTPATNEKLFF TGTGCCAGCAGGGACACCCCTGCAACTAATGAAAAACTGTTTTTT
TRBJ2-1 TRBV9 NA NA CASSVGTANNEQFF TGTGCCAGCAGCGTAGGGACTGCTAACAATGAGCAGTTCTTC
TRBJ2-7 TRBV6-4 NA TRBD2 CASSFSGTSDEQYF TGTGCCAGCAGTTTCTCAGGGACTAGTGACGAGCAGTACTTC
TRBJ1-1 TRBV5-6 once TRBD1 CASSARQGLNTEAFF TGTGCCAGCAGCGCTCGACAGGGGTTGAACACTGAAGCTTTCTTT
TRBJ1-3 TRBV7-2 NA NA CASSSYQVWGNTIYF TGTGCCAGCAGCTCCTATCAGGTGTGGGGAAACACCATATATTTT
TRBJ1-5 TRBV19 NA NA CASSIVGQPQHF TGTGCCAGTAGTATAGTCGGTCAGCCCCAGCATTTT
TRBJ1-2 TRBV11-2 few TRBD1 CASSPTGGYYGYTF TGTGCCAGCAGCCCTACAGGGGGCTATTATGGCTACACCTTC
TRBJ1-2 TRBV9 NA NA CASSAEDRSQIRVYGYTF TGTGCCAGCAGCGCAGAAGACAGGTCCCAAATTCGCGTCTATGGCTACACCTTC
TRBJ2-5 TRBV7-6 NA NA CASSHPYSGSKTQYF TGTGCCAGCAGCCATCCGTATTCGGGGAGCAAGACCCAGTACTTC
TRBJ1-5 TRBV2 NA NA CASSAGLGLYQPQHF TGTGCCAGCAGCGCCGGCCTGGGGCTCTATCAGCCCCAGCATTTT
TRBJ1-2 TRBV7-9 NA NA CASSLDGLIYGYTF TGTGCCAGCAGCTTAGACGGACTGATCTATGGCTACACCTTC
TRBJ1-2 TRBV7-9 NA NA CASSLGRDSGFETGYTF TGTGCCAGCAGCTTAGGCAGGGACTCGGGTTTTGAAACGGGCTACACCTTC
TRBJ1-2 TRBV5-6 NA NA CASSSQYYGYTF TGTGCCAGCAGCTCCCAGTACTATGGCTACACCTTC
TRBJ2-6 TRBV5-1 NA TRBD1 CASSWTGGAGSGANVLTF TGCGCCAGCAGCTGGACAGGGGGCGCGGGCTCTGGGGCCAACGTCCTGACTTTC
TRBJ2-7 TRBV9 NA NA CASSAHTDLTYEQYF TGTGCCAGCAGCGCTCACACAGATCTTACCTACGAGCAGTACTTC
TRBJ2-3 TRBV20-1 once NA CSAREGGAGYF TGCAGTGCTAGAGAGGGGGGGGCAGGATATTTT
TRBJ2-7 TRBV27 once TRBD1 CASSMDRGRYEQYF TGTGCCAGCAGTATGGACAGGGGGCGCTACGAGCAGTACTTC
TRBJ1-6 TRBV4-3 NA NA CASSQDWSGSPLHF TGCGCCAGCAGCCAAGATTGGTCAGGTTCACCCCTCCACTTT
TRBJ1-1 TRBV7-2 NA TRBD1 CASSLAGTGYTEAFF TGTGCCAGCAGCTTAGCGGGGACAGGATACACTGAAGCTTTCTTT
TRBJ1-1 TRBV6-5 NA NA CASSPGVANTEAFF TGTGCCAGCAGCCCAGGGGTGGCGAACACTGAAGCTTTCTTT
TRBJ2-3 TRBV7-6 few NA CASSFSGTDTQYF TGTGCCAGCAGCTTTAGCGGCACAGATACGCAGTATTTT
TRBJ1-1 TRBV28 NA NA CASRDTMNTEAFF TGTGCCAGCCGGGACACTATGAACACTGAAGCTTTCTTT
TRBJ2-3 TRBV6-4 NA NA CASSGEFTDTQYF TGTGCCAGCAGTGGTGAGTTCACAGATACGCAGTATTTT
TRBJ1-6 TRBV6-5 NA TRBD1 CASSSSGQGGSPLHF TGTGCCAGCAGTTCCTCGGGACAGGGAGGGTCACCCCTCCACTTT
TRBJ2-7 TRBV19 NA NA CASTGGQSSYEQYF TGTGCCAGTACCGGCGGCCAGAGCTCCTACGAGCAGTACTTC
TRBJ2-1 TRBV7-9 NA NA CASRPYGTDNEQFF TGTGCCAGCAGACCTTATGGGACTGACAATGAGCAGTTCTTC
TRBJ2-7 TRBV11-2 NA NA CASSLFGMEYEQYF TGTGCCAGCAGCTTATTCGGGATGGAGTACGAGCAGTACTTC
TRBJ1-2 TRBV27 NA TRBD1 CASSPDRDSSYGYTF TGTGCCAGCAGCCCTGACAGGGACTCTTCCTATGGCTACACCTTC
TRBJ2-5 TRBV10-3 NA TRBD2 CAIRASPGLEGETQYF TGTGCCATCAGGGCCTCACCGGGACTAGAGGGTGAGACCCAGTACTTC
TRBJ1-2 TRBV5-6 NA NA CASSLTGYYGYTF TGTGCCAGCAGCCTCACAGGGTACTATGGCTACACCTTC
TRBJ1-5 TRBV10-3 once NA CASSPTDNQPQHF TGTGCCTCCTCTCCGACAGACAATCAGCCCCAGCATTTT
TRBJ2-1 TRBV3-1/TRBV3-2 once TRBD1 CASSLRTGGFDEQFF TGTGCCAGCAGCCTACGGACAGGGGGCTTCGATGAGCAGTTCTTC
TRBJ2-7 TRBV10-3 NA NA CAASAAGYEQYF TGTGCCGCCTCCGCGGCGGGGTACGAGCAGTACTTC
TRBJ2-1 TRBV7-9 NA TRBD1 CASLTSRTGTYNEQFF TGTGCCAGCCTAACTTCACGGACAGGGACCTACAATGAGCAGTTCTTC